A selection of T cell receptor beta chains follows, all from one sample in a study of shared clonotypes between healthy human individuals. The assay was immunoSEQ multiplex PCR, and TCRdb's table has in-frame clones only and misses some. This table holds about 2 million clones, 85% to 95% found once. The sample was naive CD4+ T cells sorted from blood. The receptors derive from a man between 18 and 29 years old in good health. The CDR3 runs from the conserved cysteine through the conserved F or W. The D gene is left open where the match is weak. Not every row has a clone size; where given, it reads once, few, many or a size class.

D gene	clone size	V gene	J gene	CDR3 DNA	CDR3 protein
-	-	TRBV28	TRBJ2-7	TGTGCCAGCACCATAAGGGCGGGTTATGAGCAGTACTTC	CASTIRAGYEQYF
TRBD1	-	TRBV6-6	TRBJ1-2	TGTGCCGCAATGGCCTCAGGGGACAGTACTAACTATGGCTACACCTTC	CAAMASGDSTNYGYTF
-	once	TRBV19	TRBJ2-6	TGTGCCAGTAGTATATCCCGCTTCCCTGGGGCCAACGTCCTGACTTTC	CASSISRFPGANVLTF
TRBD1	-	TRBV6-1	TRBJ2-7	TGTGCCAGCACCGGACAGGGGATTTACGAGCAGTACTTC	CASTGQGIYEQYF
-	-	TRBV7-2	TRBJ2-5	TGTGCCAGCAGCTTGGGGACCAACCAAGGGACCCAGTACTTC	CASSLGTNQGTQYF
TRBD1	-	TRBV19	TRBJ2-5	TGTGCCAGTAGTACCGGGACAGGGAGGGAAGAGACCCAGTACTTC	CASSTGTGREETQYF
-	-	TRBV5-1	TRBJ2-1	TGCGCCAGCAGCTCTTTAGTAGGGAATGAGCAGTTCTTC	CASSSLVGNEQFF
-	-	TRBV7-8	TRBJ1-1	TGTGCCAGCAGCCCTCTGGGGGGGAACACTGAAGCTTTCTTT	CASSPLGGNTEAFF
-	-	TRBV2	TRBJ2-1	TGTGCCAGCAGTGAACGGGGATCCTACAATGAGCAGTTCTTC	CASSERGSYNEQFF
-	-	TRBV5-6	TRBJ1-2	TGTGCCAGCAGCTTGGGGCAAGGGAAAGATGGCTACACCTTC	CASSLGQGKDGYTF
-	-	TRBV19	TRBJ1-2	TGTGCCAGTAGTATACGGGAGACGGAATATGGCTACACCTTC	CASSIRETEYGYTF
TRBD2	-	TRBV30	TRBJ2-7	TGTGCCACATACGGGACTAGCGGTCTCTACGAGCAGTACTTC	CATYGTSGLYEQYF
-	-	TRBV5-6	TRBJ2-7	TGTGCCAGCAGCCACAAACGAGGGGGTTTACGGGAGCAGTACTTC	CASSHKRGGLREQYF
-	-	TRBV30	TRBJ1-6	TGTGCCTGGAGACGACAGAGCTCCTATAATTCACCCCTCCACTTT	CAWRRQSSYNSPLHF
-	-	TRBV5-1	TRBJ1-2	TGCGCCAGCAGCTTGGGTGGGGTCACGAATGGCTACACCTTC	CASSLGGVTNGYTF
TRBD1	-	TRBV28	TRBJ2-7	TGTGCCAGCAGTTTACCCTCTGGACAGGGGGCGCAGCAGTACTTC	CASSLPSGQGAQQYF
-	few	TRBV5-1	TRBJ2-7	TGCGCCAGCAGCTTGGAGGGGAATCGCGAGCAGTACTTC	CASSLEGNREQYF
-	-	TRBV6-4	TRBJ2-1	TGTGCCAGCGGCCCAAATGGCGGGGACAATGAGCAGTTCTTC	CASGPNGGDNEQFF
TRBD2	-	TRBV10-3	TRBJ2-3	TGTGCCATCAGTGATTTCTGGGAGGGGTCCGCAGATACGCAGTATTTT	CAISDFWEGSADTQYF
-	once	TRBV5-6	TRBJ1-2	TGTGCCAGCAGCTTGGGACGCCAGTTTATTGGCTACACCTTC	CASSLGRQFIGYTF
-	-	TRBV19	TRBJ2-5	TGTGCCAGTAGCGTCGATACCGAAGAGACCCAGTACTTC	CASSVDTEETQYF
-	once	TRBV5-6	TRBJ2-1	TGTGCCAGCAGCTTGATGGGCCAGGCCTACAATGAGCAGTTCTTC	CASSLMGQAYNEQFF
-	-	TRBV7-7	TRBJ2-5	TGTGCTAGCAGCGGAGGAAAGCCCGGGGAGACCCAGTACTTC	CASSGGKPGETQYF
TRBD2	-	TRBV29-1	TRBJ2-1	TGCAGCGTTGAACCTTCCGCACTAGCGGGGGCGTACAATGAGCAGTTCTTC	CSVEPSALAGAYNEQFF
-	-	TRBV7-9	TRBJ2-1	TGTGCCAGCAGCTTAGGGGTCCTCGGGTCCTACAATGAGCAGTTCTTC	CASSLGVLGSYNEQFF
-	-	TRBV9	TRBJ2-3	TGTGCCAGCAGTGAGACGGGAAGAAGGAATACGCAGTATTTT	CASSETGRRNTQYF
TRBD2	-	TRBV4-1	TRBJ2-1	TGCGCCAGCAGCCAAGATGCTAGCGGGACATACAATGAGCAGTTCTTC	CASSQDASGTYNEQFF
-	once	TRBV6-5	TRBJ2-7	TGTGCCAGCAGTCGGTCAGGGGGGTCCTACGAGCAGTACTTC	CASSRSGGSYEQYF
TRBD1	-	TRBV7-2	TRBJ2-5	TGTGCCAGCAGCCCTGGACAGGGACAAGAGACCCAGTACTTC	CASSPGQGQETQYF
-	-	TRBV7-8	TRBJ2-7	TGTGCCAGCAGCCCCTTTTCCCACGGCACCTCCTACGAGCAGTACTTC	CASSPFSHGTSYEQYF
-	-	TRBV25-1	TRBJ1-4	TGTGCCAGCAGTGAAATGGGCAGGGGTCCTAATGAAAAACTGTTTTTT	CASSEMGRGPNEKLFF
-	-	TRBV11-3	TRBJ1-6	TGTGCCAGCAGCTCCAATTCACCCCTCCACTTT	CASSSNSPLHF
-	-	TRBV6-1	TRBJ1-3	TGTGCCAGCAGTGAGTCGGCAGGGCGGAACACCATATATTTT	CASSESAGRNTIYF
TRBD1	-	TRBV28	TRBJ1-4	TGTGCCAGCAGAAATACCCGGACAGGGACTAATGAAAAACTGTTTTTT	CASRNTRTGTNEKLFF